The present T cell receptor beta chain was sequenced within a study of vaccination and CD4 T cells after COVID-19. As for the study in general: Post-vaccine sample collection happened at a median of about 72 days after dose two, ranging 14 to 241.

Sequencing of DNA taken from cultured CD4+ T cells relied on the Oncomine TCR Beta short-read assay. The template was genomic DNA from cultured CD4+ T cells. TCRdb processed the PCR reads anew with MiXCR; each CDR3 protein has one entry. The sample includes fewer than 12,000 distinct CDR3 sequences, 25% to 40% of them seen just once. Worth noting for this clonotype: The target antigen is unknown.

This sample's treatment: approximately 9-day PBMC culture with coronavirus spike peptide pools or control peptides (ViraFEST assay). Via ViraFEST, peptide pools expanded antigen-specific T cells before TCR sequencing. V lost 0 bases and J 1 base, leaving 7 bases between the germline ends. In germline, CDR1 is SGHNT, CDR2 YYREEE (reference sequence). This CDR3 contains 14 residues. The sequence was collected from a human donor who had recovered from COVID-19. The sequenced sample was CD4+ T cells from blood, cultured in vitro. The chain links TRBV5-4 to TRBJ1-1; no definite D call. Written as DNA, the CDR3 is TGTGCCAGCAGCTTGGGACATACGAACACTGAAGCTTTCTTT. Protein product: CASSLGHTNTEAFF.